One sample yielded the 17 T cell receptor beta chains listed below, sequenced in a study of T cell responses to AZD1222 COVID-19 vaccine. Clones were sequenced by immunoSEQ multiplex PCR, and TCRdb holds only the in-frame ones, with some missing. The sample includes about 180,000 clones, 70% to 90% of them seen just once. The source was peripheral blood, collected on day 0 of AZD1222 vaccination. All receptors come from an adult in good health.

This clone was seen more than once but under ten times. The chain carries TRBV5-4 and TRBJ2-2; D gene unclear. V dropped 0 bases and J dropped 4 bases, with 4 bases sitting between them. Germline values: CDR1 SGHNT, CDR2 YYREEE (reference sequence). There are 13 residues in the CDR3. CDR3 sequence reads: CASSLETTGELFF. In nucleotides, the CDR3 is TGTGCCAGCAGCTTGGAAACCACCGGGGAGCTGTTTTTT. Combining the CDR3 with reference TRBV5-4 and TRBJ2-2 gives the whole variable domain ETGVTQSPTHLIKTRGQQVTLRCSSQSGHNTVSWYQQALGQGPQFIFQYYREEENGRGNFPPRFSGLQFPNYSSELNVNALELDDSALYLCASSLETTGELFFGEGSRLTVL.

J is TRBJ2-7 and V is TRBV7-9; the D is unclear. Between the trimmed V and J ends, which lost 0 bases and 6 bases, there was a span of 9 bases. CDR1 and CDR2 from the germline V gene are SEHNR and FQNEAQ (reference sequence). The CDR3 has 13 amino acids. The CDR3 region has the DNA TGTGCCAGCAGCTTAGCGGCTGGCACCGAGCAGTACTTC. This sequence encodes CASSLAAGTEQYF.

The V call is TRBV28, the J call TRBJ2-3, with D possibly matching TRBD2 (7 bases). Per the germline V gene, CDR1 is MDHEN and CDR2 is SYDVKM. The CDR3 is made up of 16 amino acids. The germline V and J ends were trimmed by 1 base and 4 bases, with 15 bases remaining between them. The CDR3, as DNA: TGTGCCAGCAGTTTATTCCAGGGGACTATGGCAGATACGCAGTATTTT. Translation: CASSLFQGTMADTQYF. Full variable domain (outside the CDR3, taken from reference TRBV28 and TRBJ2-3): DVKVTQSSRYLVKRTGEKVFLECVQDMDHENMFWYRQDPGLGLRLIYFSYDVKMKEKGDIPEGYSVSREKKERFSLILESASTNQTSMYLCASSLFQGTMADTQYFGPGTRLTVL.

This chain uses TRBV6-1 with TRBJ2-6; D ambiguous. Germline V gene sequence: CDR1 MNHNS, CDR2 SASEGT. V lost 3 bases, J lost 0 bases, and 6 bases lay in between. The CDR3 has 15 amino acids. In nucleotides, the CDR3 is TGTGCCAGCAGTGAGCTTCACTCTGGGGCCAACGTCCTGACTTTC. It yields the protein CASSELHSGANVLTF.

The chain couples TRBV7-2 to TRBJ1-2, with 7 bases matching TRBD1. V lost 3 bases to trimming and J lost 7 bases; unmatched junction nucleotides: 8. The CDR3 totals 14 residues. Germline CDR1 reads SGHTA; CDR2 reads FQGNSA. The CDR3 region is CASSFSDRVGGYTF. The CDR3 DNA is TGTGCCAGCAGCTTCTCTGACAGGGTGGGTGGCTACACCTTC.

This sequence joins TRBV18 and TRBJ1-2; no definite D call. The CDR3 spans 13 residues. Trimming pared 4 bases from V and 0 bases from J, leaving 6 bases between. Germline-derived CDR1 and CDR2 are KGHSH and LQKENI. The CDR3 spells CASSRAANYGYTF. As DNA, the CDR3 is TGTGCCAGCTCACGGGCAGCTAACTATGGCTACACCTTC.

In this sample, this clone turned up once. V is TRBV4-2 and J is TRBJ1-2; D gene ambiguous. There are 11 residues in the CDR3. Germline CDR1 and CDR2: LGHNA and YNFKEQ. Trimming left V 4 bases short and J 3 bases short, with 3 bases between. In DNA, the CDR3 is TGTGCCAGCAGCCGGGACTATGGCTACACCTTC. It specifies CASSRDYGYTF.

The genes are TRBV7-9 and TRBJ1-2, with no clear D. The V gene's germline CDR1 is SEHNR and CDR2 FQNEAQ (reference sequence). This CDR3 has 16 residues. V was trimmed by 0 bases and J by 0 bases, leaving 11 bases between them. The CDR3 protein is CASSLALQATNYGYTF. Here the CDR3 DNA reads TGTGCCAGCAGCTTAGCGCTCCAGGCCACTAACTATGGCTACACCTTC.

The rearrangement links TRBV11-1 to TRBJ2-7; 7 bases are shared with TRBD1. Germline V lookup: CDR1 SGHAT, CDR2 FQDESV (reference sequence). J lost 6 bases, V lost 6 bases, and 8 bases had no gene match. This CDR3 contains 13 residues. This chain's CDR3 is CASRPGTESEQYF. Written as DNA, the CDR3 is TGTGCCAGCAGGCCCGGGACAGAGAGCGAGCAGTACTTC.

V is TRBV10-3 and J is TRBJ1-2; possible D gene TRBD1, 5 bases. Germline CDR1 reads ENHRY; CDR2 reads SYGVKD. The germline V and J ends were trimmed by 4 bases and 5 bases, with 14 bases remaining between them. The CDR3 totals 14 residues. The CDR3: CAISGSPGLYGYTF. CDR3 DNA: TGTGCCATCAGTGGATCTCCGGGACTATATGGCTACACCTTC.

V and J are TRBV2 and TRBJ1-5; 8 bases map to TRBD1. Germline CDR1 and CDR2: SNHLY and FYNNEI. V gave up 7 bases and J gave up 3 bases; unmatched junction bases: 8. The CDR3 covers 15 residues. The CDR3 region is CASIPRDRFNQPQHF. The CDR3 DNA reads TGTGCCAGCATCCCCCGGGACAGGTTCAATCAGCCCCAGCATTTT.

The V call is TRBV9, the J call TRBJ2-1, with a possible D match to TRBD2 (5 bases). The germline V and J ends were trimmed by 4 bases and 4 bases, with 21 bases remaining between them. Germline V gene sequence: CDR1 SGDLS, CDR2 YYNGEE. The length of the CDR3 is 17 residues. The CDR3 sequence: CASSPSSGLREYNEQFF. The CDR3 DNA reads TGTGCCAGCAGCCCTTCTTCAGGTCTAAGGGAGTACAATGAGCAGTTCTTC.

Here the CDR3 DNA reads TGTGCCTGGATGAAATTGGACAGGTCCGCTAACGAGCAGTACTTC. Protein product: CAWMKLDRSANEQYF. This chain connects TRBV30 to TRBJ2-7, with 7 bases fitting TRBD1. The CDR3 is 15 amino acids. Unmatched junction bases numbered 14, after V lost 4 bases and J lost 5 bases. Germline CDR1 and CDR2: GTSNPN and SVGIG (reference sequence).

The sample holds one count of this clone. The chain uses TRBV12-3 or TRBV12-4 and TRBJ2-4; the match to TRBD1 covers 9 bases. TRBJ2-5 explains the end of the DNA better; the J call may be wrong. This CDR3 has 13 residues. CDR3 nucleotides: TGTGCCAGCCTTTACAGGGGGCGCGGGACCCAGTACTTC. Its translation: CASLYRGRGTQYF.

This chain connects TRBV9 to TRBJ1-1, with D possibly TRBD1 on 5 matching bases. CDR1 and CDR2 (germline): SGDLS, YYNGEE. This CDR3 is built from 13 residues. Trimming left V 0 bases short and J 5 bases short, with 8 bases between. CDR3 sequence: CASSVGRGTEAFF. The CDR3 coding sequence is TGTGCCAGCAGCGTAGGAAGGGGAACTGAAGCTTTCTTT.

The chain carries TRBV29-1 and TRBJ1-2; D not certain. The CDR3 has 13 amino acids. The germline V and J ends were trimmed by 7 bases and 3 bases, with 15 bases remaining between them. Germline V gives CDR1 SQVTM, CDR2 ANQGSEA. In DNA, the CDR3 is TGCAGCGCAGACCCGCGACCGGACTATGGCTACACCTTC. As protein: CSADPRPDYGYTF.

The rearrangement links TRBV28 to TRBJ1-5; 7 bases are a match to TRBD1. The germline CDR1 and CDR2 sequences are MDHEN and SYDVKM. The CDR3 covers 17 residues. V was clipped by 4 bases and J by 1 base; unmatched bases: 10. CDR3 DNA: TGTGCCAGCAGTTCCCGGGACAGCCTTCGGAGCAATCAGCCCCAGCATTTT. Its protein product is CASSSRDSLRSNQPQHF.